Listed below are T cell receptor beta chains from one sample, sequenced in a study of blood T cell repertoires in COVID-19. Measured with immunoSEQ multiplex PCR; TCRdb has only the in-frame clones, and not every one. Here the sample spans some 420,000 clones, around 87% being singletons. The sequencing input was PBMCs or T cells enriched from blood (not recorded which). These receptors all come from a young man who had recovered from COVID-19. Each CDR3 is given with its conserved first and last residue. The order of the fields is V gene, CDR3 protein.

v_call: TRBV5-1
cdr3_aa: CASREGNLQETQYF

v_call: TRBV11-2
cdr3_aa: CASSKRLGGTGELFF

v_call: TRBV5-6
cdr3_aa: CASSLLRGNQPQHF

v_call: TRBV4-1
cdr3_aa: CASSLSGLAGYEQYF

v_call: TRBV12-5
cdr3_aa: CASGLEGTVTPGYTF

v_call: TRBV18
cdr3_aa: CASSEAQGNQPQHF

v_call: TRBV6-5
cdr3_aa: CASSYWTGNTEAFF

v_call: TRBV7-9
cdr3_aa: CASSLARTGSYEQYF

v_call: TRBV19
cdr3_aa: CASSITGLAGGELFF

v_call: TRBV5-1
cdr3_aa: CASSGRAASSYNEQFF

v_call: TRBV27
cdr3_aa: CASSPDRFGYTF

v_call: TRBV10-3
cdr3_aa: CAISGAGNTEAFF

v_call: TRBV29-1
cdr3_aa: CSVAFAGGIAGEQFF

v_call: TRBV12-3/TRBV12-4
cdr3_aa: CASSLQSTDTQYF

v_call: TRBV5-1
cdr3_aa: CASSLAAVRGNTIYF

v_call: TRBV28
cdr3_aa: CASITTGGSGYTF

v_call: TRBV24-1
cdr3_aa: CATSKGPFSNQPQHF

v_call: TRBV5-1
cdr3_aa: CASSSDRWSYEQYF

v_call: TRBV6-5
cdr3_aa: CASSYSRPGLSYEQYF

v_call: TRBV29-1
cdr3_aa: CSVVYAGGRVDTQYF

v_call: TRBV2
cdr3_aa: CASIDSATYEQYF

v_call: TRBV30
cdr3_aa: CAWRAGQNSYEQYF

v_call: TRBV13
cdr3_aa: CASFVRGNEQFF

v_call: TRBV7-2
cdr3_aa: CASSLSSGFNSPLHF

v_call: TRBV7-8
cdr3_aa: CASSLTASRGRFTGYNEQFF

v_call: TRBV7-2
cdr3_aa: CASSLARAATYGYTF

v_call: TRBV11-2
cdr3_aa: CASSSTGNTEAFF

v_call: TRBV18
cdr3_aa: CASSPGVFANTIYF

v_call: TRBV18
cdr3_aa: CASSVDRGYQPQHF